Each of the 25 T cell receptor beta chains below was sequenced from the same sample in a study of CD8 T cells in ankylosing spondylitis. MiXCR, run by TCRdb on the 5' RACE reads, gives a single entry per CDR3 protein. The sample carries 300,000 to 400,000 distinct CDR3 sequences, roughly 14% recorded once. Sequenced material: blood, either unsorted or a sorted T cell fraction (not recorded which). Receptors were obtained from a male donor with ankylosing spondylitis or in good health (not recorded which).

The chain has TRBV5-1 and TRBJ1-2; TRBD1 agrees at 7 bases. In germline, CDR1 is SGHRS, CDR2 YFSETQ. CDR3 length: 15 amino acids. V lost 3 bases to trimming and J lost 1 base; unmatched junction nucleotides: 6. The CDR3 coding sequence is TGCGCCAGCAGCTCGGAGACAGGGCTTAACTATGGCTACACCTTC. Its protein is CASSSETGLNYGYTF.

This clonotype has just a few counts. The chain recombines TRBV2 with TRBJ2-3; TRBD1 might be the D (5 bases). The V end was cut by 5 bases, the J end by 0 bases, with 9 bases between. CDR1 is SNHLY, CDR2 FYNNEI, per germline. The CDR3 covers 14 residues. CDR3 nucleotides: TGTGCCAGCAGTCAAGACAGAAGCACAGATACGCAGTATTTT. This codes for CASSQDRSTDTQYF.

This clonotype was counted many times. The rearrangement joins TRBV12-3 or TRBV12-4 to TRBJ1-3; D not resolved. CDR3 length equals 14 residues. V was shortened by 5 bases and J by 4 bases, with 12 bases between the two germline ends. The DNA of the CDR3 is TGTGCCAGCAGTCCGACTACAAGAGGAAACACCATATATTTT. The encoded protein is CASSPTTRGNTIYF.

The rearrangement uses TRBV12-3 or TRBV12-4 and TRBJ2-5; 9 bases align to TRBD1. This CDR3 is built from 14 residues. V shed 5 bases and J 4 bases; nucleotides not matched to a gene: 5. CDR3 DNA sequence: TGTGCCAGCAGTCGCGGGGACAGGGTAGAGACCCAGTACTTC. Translated: CASSRGDRVETQYF.

The chain links TRBV7-9 to TRBJ2-1; 9 bases line up with TRBD2. V was pared by 2 bases and J by 9 bases, with 11 bases of the junction left unmatched. Germline V CDR1 and CDR2: SEHNR, FQNEAQ (reference sequence). The CDR3 sequence is 16 residues long. The CDR3 protein is CASSLPTTSGSGEQFF. In DNA form, the CDR3 reads TGTGCCAGCAGCTTACCCACCACTAGCGGGTCGGGTGAGCAGTTCTTC.

The sample holds a few counts of this clonotype. J is TRBJ2-1 and V is TRBV12-3 or TRBV12-4; maybe TRBD1 (6 bases). The V end was cut by 9 bases, the J end by 7 bases, with 19 bases between. This CDR3 is 14 amino acids long. The DNA for the CDR3 is TGTGCCAGTACAACCGGGACACTCAGAAATGAGCAGTTCTTC. Its protein is CASTTGTLRNEQFF.

CDR3 nucleotides: TGTGCCAGCAGCTTGGGGACAGGGGGCAGCTATGGCTACACCTTC. Translating it yields CASSLGTGGSYGYTF. This chain uses TRBV7-2 with TRBJ1-2, with 12 bases aligning to TRBD1. The J segment lost 4 bases and the V segment lost 3 bases, leaving 3 bases of the junction unmatched. CDR1 and CDR2 (germline): SGHTA, FQGNSA. The CDR3 is 15 residues long. Together with reference TRBV7-2 and TRBJ1-2, the CDR3 gives the full variable domain: GAGVSQSPSNKVTEKGKDVELRCDPISGHTALYWYRQSLGQGLEFLIYFQGNSAPDKSGLPSDRFSAERTGGSVSTLTIQRTQQEDSAVYLCASSLGTGGSYGYTFGSGTRLTVV.

CDR3 amino acids: CASSRTSGNSYNEQFF. DNA of the CDR3: TGCGCCAGCAGTCGGACTAGCGGGAACTCCTACAATGAGCAGTTCTTC. The rearrangement links TRBV5-1 to TRBJ2-1, with 12 bases aligning to TRBD2. Germline CDR1 and CDR2: SGHRS and YFSETQ. V was clipped by 5 bases and J by 0 bases; unmatched bases: 3. The CDR3 covers 16 residues.

The chain links TRBV5-1 to TRBJ2-7; 10 nucleotides match TRBD2. CDR3 length: 17 amino acids. From germline, CDR1 is SGHRS and CDR2 YFSETQ. V was pared by 4 bases and J by 3 bases, with 13 bases of the junction left unmatched. The CDR3 spells CASSTPPGLASNYEQYF. The CDR3 DNA reads as TGCGCCAGCAGCACACCTCCGGGACTAGCGTCTAACTACGAGCAGTACTTC.

In DNA form, the CDR3 reads TGCGCCAGCAGCTTGGAGGGCTCACGCACAGATACGCAGTATTTT. It yields the protein CASSLEGSRTDTQYF. The chain uses TRBV5-1 and TRBJ2-3, with no clear D. Trimming cost V 0 bases and J 1 base, with 9 bases left between them. Germline CDR1 is SGHRS and CDR2 is YFSETQ. The CDR3 contains 15 residues. Full variable domain (remainder filled in from reference TRBV5-1 and TRBJ2-3): KAGVTQTPRYLIKTRGQQVTLSCSPISGHRSVSWYQQTPGQGLQFLFEYFSETQRNKGNFPGRFSGRQFSNSRSEMNVSTLELGDSALYLCASSLEGSRTDTQYFGPGTRLTVL.

The chain joins TRBV11-2 to TRBJ1-4, with no clear D. In germline, CDR1 is SGHAT, CDR2 FQNNGV. With 5 bases removed from V and 7 bases from J, the gap between germline ends came to 11 bases. This CDR3 contains 13 residues. The CDR3 nucleotides are TGTGCCAGCAGCCCGGGCGAACTTGAAAAACTGTTTTTT. Translating gives CASSPGELEKLFF.

This clonotype has a handful of counts. In DNA, the CDR3 is TGCAGTGCTAGAAGGTTCTCCTACGAGCAGTACTTC. It translates to CSARRFSYEQYF. V usage is TRBV20-1 and J usage is TRBJ2-7, with D uncertain. CDR3 length: 12 amino acids. V was cut by 2 bases and J by 0 bases, with 5 bases left in between. Germline V gene data show CDR1 as DFQATT and CDR2 as SNEGSKA (reference sequence).

The chain employs TRBV7-2 and TRBJ2-3, with 11 bases matching TRBD2. This CDR3 has 17 residues. Trimming cost V 0 bases and J 2 bases; bases outside gene matches: 4. Germline V gene sequence: CDR1 SGHTA, CDR2 FQGNSA. The CDR3 region is CASSLALAGAVTDTQYF. Written as DNA, the CDR3 is TGTGCCAGCAGCTTAGCACTAGCGGGGGCCGTCACAGATACGCAGTATTTT.

V usage is TRBV4-2 and J usage is TRBJ2-3; 15 positions match TRBD2. CDR1 is LGHNA and CDR2 is YNFKEQ in the germline V gene. Trimming removed 5 bases from V and 5 bases from J; junction bases left unmatched: 8. CDR3 size: 17 residues. The DNA for the CDR3 is TGTGCCAGCAGCGATCGGACTAGCGGGAGGGCCGGAGATACGCAGTATTTT. Protein product: CASSDRTSGRAGDTQYF.

This clonotype has just a few counts. The rearrangement links TRBV5-1 to TRBJ1-4; D is possibly TRBD1 (5 bases). V lost 5 bases, J lost 8 bases, and 13 bases lay in between. In germline, CDR1 is SGHRS, CDR2 YFSETQ. This CDR3 region has 13 residues. CDR3 loop: CASRRDHGEKLFF. The CDR3 DNA follows: TGCGCCAGCAGGCGGGACCACGGGGAAAAACTGTTTTTT.

This chain uses TRBV19 with TRBJ2-7, with D hard to call. CDR3 length: 11 amino acids. Between the trimmed V and J ends, which lost 4 bases and 5 bases, there was a span of 6 bases. Germline assignment: CDR1 LNHDA and CDR2 SQIVND (reference sequence). CDR3 amino acids: CASSNFNEQYF. The CDR3 region has the DNA TGTGCCAGTAGTAACTTCAACGAGCAGTACTTC.

The rearrangement uses TRBV3-1 and TRBJ2-1; D is perhaps TRBD2 (7 bases). V was cut by 5 bases and J by 10 bases, with 18 bases left in between. The germline CDR1 and CDR2 sequences are LGHDT and YNNKEL (reference sequence). The CDR3 runs to 14 residues. CDR3 protein: CASSVNGGLSEQFF. The CDR3 DNA follows: TGTGCCAGCAGCGTAAACGGGGGGCTGAGCGAGCAGTTCTTC.

The chain recombines TRBV29-1 with TRBJ1-2; D perhaps matches TRBD1 (6 bases). The V gene's germline CDR1 is SQVTM and CDR2 ANQGSEA. Between the trimmed V and J ends, which lost 4 bases and 8 bases, there was a span of 11 bases. The CDR3 has 11 residues. The CDR3 sequence is CSVGFGGGYTF. CDR3 sequence (DNA): TGCAGCGTTGGATTCGGGGGCGGCTACACCTTC.

The chain has TRBV20-1 and TRBJ1-1, with D hard to call. The CDR3 length is 13 residues. The V gene lost 6 bases and the J gene lost 4 bases, with 15 bases spanning the gap. CDR1 and CDR2 (germline): DFQATT, SNEGSKA (reference sequence). The CDR3: CSAGTSGSTEAFF. The DNA for the CDR3 is TGCAGTGCCGGAACTAGCGGTTCCACTGAAGCTTTCTTT.

This clonotype has just a few counts. The J gene is TRBJ2-1, the V gene TRBV11-2; no clear D. The CDR3 totals 15 residues. Germline V gene data show CDR1 as SGHAT and CDR2 as FQNNGV. The V end was cut by 2 bases, the J end by 3 bases, with 11 bases between. The CDR3 DNA sequence: TGTGCCAGCAGCTTAAATGGTGTTGGCTACAATGAGCAGTTCTTC. Translating it yields CASSLNGVGYNEQFF.

The chain employs TRBV11-2 and TRBJ2-3, with D unresolved. Germline CDR1 SGHAT, CDR2 FQNNGV. The V and J ends lost 8 bases and 0 bases respectively, with 21 bases between them. This CDR3 has 17 residues. The CDR3 nucleotides are TGTGCCAGCCGAAAGCTGGTGGCACGGCCAAGCACAGATACGCAGTATTTT. It codes for CASRKLVARPSTDTQYF.

This clonotype was counted ten times or more. This rearrangement joins TRBV7-8 to TRBJ2-3; 15 positions match TRBD2. The germline V gene encodes CDR1 SGHVS and CDR2 FQNEAQ. The CDR3 is 17 amino acids. Trimming cost V 4 bases and J 4 bases; bases outside gene matches: 6. In DNA form, the CDR3 reads TGTGCCAGCAGCTACGGGACTAGCGGGAGGTGGGCAGATACGCAGTATTTT. Its protein is CASSYGTSGRWADTQYF.

This chain links TRBV3-1 with TRBJ2-1; D assignment may be TRBD1 or TRBD2 (5 bases each). Germline V gene data show CDR1 as LGHDT and CDR2 as YNNKEL (reference sequence). The CDR3 has 13 amino acids. Trimming pared 4 bases from V and 8 bases from J, leaving 12 bases between. CDR3 amino acids: CASSPWDVHEQFF. The CDR3 DNA sequence: TGTGCCAGCAGCCCCTGGGACGTCCATGAGCAGTTCTTC.

The chain joins TRBV30 to TRBJ2-2; D is undetermined. With 3 bases removed from V and 4 bases from J, the gap between germline ends came to 9 bases. Germline V gene sequence: CDR1 GTSNPN, CDR2 SVGIG (reference sequence). The CDR3 is 13 residues long. CDR3 loop: CAWSPHGTGELFF. The CDR3 coding sequence is TGTGCCTGGAGCCCCCATGGCACCGGGGAGCTGTTTTTT.

The gene calls are TRBV27 and TRBJ2-1; D is perhaps TRBD1 (6 bases). Between the trimmed V and J ends, which lost 11 bases and 0 bases, there was a span of 17 bases. The CDR3 consists of 15 residues. Germline assignment: CDR1 MNHEY and CDR2 SMNVEV (reference sequence). For the CDR3, the DNA is TGTGCCCGACTTAGGGGGATTAACTCCTACAATGAGCAGTTCTTC. Amino acid sequence: CARLRGINSYNEQFF.